A single sample is the source of the 9 T cell receptor beta chains below, sequenced in a study of blood T cell repertoires in COVID-19. The protocol was immunoSEQ multiplex PCR, while the TCRdb copy is restricted to in-frame clones and leaves out a portion. In the table there are approximately 100,000 clones, 85% to 95% of which are singletons. Input material: peripheral blood. These receptors originate from a man between 45 and 60 years old with active COVID-19.

This rearrangement joins TRBV2 to TRBJ2-1; possible D gene TRBD2, 6 bases. CDR3 length: 13 amino acids. The germline gives CDR1 SNHLY, CDR2 FYNNEI. V gave up 8 bases and J gave up 9 bases, with 17 bases separating them. The CDR3 coding sequence is TGTGCCAGCCGGCGGGAACGCGCCGGTGAGCAGTTCTTC. It specifies CASRRERAGEQFF.

The V and J genes are TRBV14 and TRBJ2-1, with 12 nucleotides matching TRBD2. Per the germline V gene, CDR1 is SGHDN and CDR2 is FVKESK. Trimming took 2 bases from V and 1 from J; bases not matched to a gene: 12. This CDR3 region has 20 residues. CDR3 in amino acids: CASSQSRLAGVVGSYNEQFF. The DNA of the CDR3 is TGTGCCAGCAGCCAATCCCGACTAGCGGGAGTTGTAGGTTCCTACAATGAGCAGTTCTTC.

This clone came up once. The gene calls are TRBV3-1 (or the pseudogene TRBV3-2) and TRBJ2-1; weak D call: TRBD2 (6 bases). The CDR3 runs to 17 residues. Trimming left V 0 bases short and J 4 bases short, with 16 bases between. Germline V gives CDR1 LGHDT, CDR2 YNNKEL (reference sequence). The CDR3 region is CASSQDRTGRAYNEQFF. DNA for the CDR3: TGTGCCAGCAGCCAAGATCGGACCGGGAGAGCTTACAATGAGCAGTTCTTC.

This clone has a single count. The chain couples TRBV9 to TRBJ2-6; 12 bases agree with TRBD2. There are 18 residues in the CDR3. Trimming removed 3 bases from V and 4 bases from J; junction bases left unmatched: 8. Germline V CDR1 and CDR2: SGDLS, YYNGEE. The CDR3 DNA follows: TGTGCCAGCAGCGAACCGACTAGCGGGAGATCCGGGGCCAACGTCCTGACTTTC. Translated: CASSEPTSGRSGANVLTF.

This chain joins TRBV9 and TRBJ2-1, with 10 positions matching TRBD2. V lost 4 bases, J lost 5 bases, and 3 bases stayed unmatched. The CDR3 loop spans 14 amino acids. Germline loops: CDR1 SGDLS, CDR2 YYNGEE. This chain's CDR3 is CASSRTSGNNEQFF. CDR3 nucleotide sequence: TGTGCCAGCAGCCGGACTAGCGGTAACAATGAGCAGTTCTTC.

DNA of the CDR3: TGTGCCAGCAGTTACCGCAGGGCGAGCTATGGCTACACCTTC. It specifies CASSYRRASYGYTF. The chain combines TRBV27 with TRBJ1-2, with TRBD1 as a possible D gene (5 bases). Germline V gene lookup returns CDR1 MNHEY and CDR2 SMNVEV (reference sequence). This CDR3 comprises 14 residues. The V end was cut by 4 bases, the J end by 4 bases, with 13 bases between.

The chain uses TRBV5-1 and TRBJ1-2, with 10 bases fitting TRBD1. The germline V gene encodes CDR1 SGHRS and CDR2 YFSETQ. Trimming cost V 5 bases and J 4 bases; bases outside gene matches: 14. This CDR3 spans 17 amino acids. CDR3 DNA: TGCGCCAGCAGTTCCGGGACAGGGGAGGTATATCTCTATGGCTACACCTTC. Encoded protein: CASSSGTGEVYLYGYTF.

This chain joins TRBV15 and TRBJ2-2; the match to TRBD2 covers 11 bases. The V gene's germline CDR1 is LNHNV and CDR2 YYDKDF (reference sequence). This CDR3 spans 18 amino acids. The ends lost 5 bases at V and 7 bases at J; junction bases unmatched: 15. CDR3 protein: CATSGDEIAGGPDGELFF. CDR3 sequence (DNA): TGTGCCACCAGCGGGGACGAAATAGCGGGAGGGCCCGACGGGGAGCTGTTTTTT. Looking up the rest from reference TRBV15 and TRBJ2-2 gives the full variable domain: DAMVIQNPRYQVTQFGKPVTLSCSQTLNHNVMYWYQQKSSQAPKLLFHYYDKDFNNEADTPDNFQSRRPNTSFCFLDIRSPGLGDTAMYLCATSGDEIAGGPDGELFFGEGSRLTVL.

The V gene is TRBV7-8, the J gene TRBJ2-2, with D possibly matching TRBD2 (5 bases). V gave up 5 bases and J gave up 1 base, with 14 bases separating them. This CDR3 has 16 amino acids. Germline V gene data show CDR1 as SGHVS and CDR2 as FQNEAQ. CDR3 coding DNA: TGTGCCAGCAGCCTCGCTAGCAGCCGGAACACCGGGGAGCTGTTTTTT. Its translation: CASSLASSRNTGELFF.